This T cell receptor (beta chain) derives from a study of response to subunit inactivated influenza vaccine. CDR3 length: 15 residues. The V end lost 2 bases, the J end lost 2 bases, and 11 bases lay between the germline ends. Looked up from germline, CDR1 is LNHDA and CDR2 is SQIVND (reference sequence). One entry per CDR3 protein, called by TCRdb with MiXCR from the RT-PCR reads. The sample comprises 150,000 to 200,000 distinct CDR3 sequences, roughly 12% of which are singletons, and about 29% rests with the top ten. Separately, the same data were catalogued under a study of T cells expressing NK-cell markers. That paper notes: The TCR beta cDNA came from 5'RACE template switching with UMIs. T cells sorted in several experiments were restricted to alpha-beta TCR T cells by an anti-gamma-delta TCR antibody. The dominant NKG2C+ clonotypes represented roughly 1.0-7.5% of CD8+ T cells in over 5 donors.

The material was CD8+ T cells sorted from PBMCs, obtained about 11 days after vaccination. The rearrangement links TRBV19 to TRBJ2-3, with D maybe TRBD2 (5 bases). The TCR originated in a man aged 50-59 years who received an inactivated influenza vaccine. The CDR3 DNA is TGTGCCAGTAGTATACTTCCGGGATACACAGATACGCAGTATTTT. It is translated as CASSILPGYTDTQYF. The variable domain in full, completed from reference TRBV19 and TRBJ2-3, reads DGGITQSPKYLFRKEGQNVTLSCEQNLNHDAMYWYRQDPGQGLRLIYYSQIVNDFQKGDIAEGYSVSREKKESFPLTVTSAQKNPTAFYLCASSILPGYTDTQYFGPGTRLTVL.